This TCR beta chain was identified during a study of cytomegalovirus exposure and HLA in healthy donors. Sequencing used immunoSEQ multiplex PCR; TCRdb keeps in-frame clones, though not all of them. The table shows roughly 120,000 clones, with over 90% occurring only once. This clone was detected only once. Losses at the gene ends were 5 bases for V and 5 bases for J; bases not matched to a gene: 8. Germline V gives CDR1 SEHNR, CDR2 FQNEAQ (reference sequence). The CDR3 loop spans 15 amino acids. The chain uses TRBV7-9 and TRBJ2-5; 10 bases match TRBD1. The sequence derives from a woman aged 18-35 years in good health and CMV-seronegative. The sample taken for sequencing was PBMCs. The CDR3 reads CASSPGQGSDETQYF. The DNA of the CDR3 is TGTGCCAGCAGCCCGGGACAGGGGTCGGATGAGACCCAGTACTTC.